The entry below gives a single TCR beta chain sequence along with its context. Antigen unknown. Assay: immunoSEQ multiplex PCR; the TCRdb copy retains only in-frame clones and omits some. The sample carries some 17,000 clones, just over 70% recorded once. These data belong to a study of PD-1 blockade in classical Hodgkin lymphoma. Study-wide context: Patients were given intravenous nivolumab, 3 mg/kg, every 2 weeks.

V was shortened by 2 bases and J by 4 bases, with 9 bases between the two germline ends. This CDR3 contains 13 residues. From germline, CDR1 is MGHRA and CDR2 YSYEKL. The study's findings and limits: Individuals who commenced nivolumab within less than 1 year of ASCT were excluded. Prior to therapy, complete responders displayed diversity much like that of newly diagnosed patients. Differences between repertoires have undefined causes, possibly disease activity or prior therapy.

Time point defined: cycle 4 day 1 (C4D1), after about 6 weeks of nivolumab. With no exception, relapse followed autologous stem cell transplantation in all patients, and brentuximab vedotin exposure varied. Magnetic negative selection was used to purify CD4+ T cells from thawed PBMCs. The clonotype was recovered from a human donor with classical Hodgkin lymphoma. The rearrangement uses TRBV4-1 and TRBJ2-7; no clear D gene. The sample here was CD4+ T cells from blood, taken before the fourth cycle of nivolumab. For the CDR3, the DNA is TGCGCCAGCAGCCAACAACTGAGATACGAGCAGTACTTC. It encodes CASSQQLRYEQYF.